What follows are 29 T cell receptor beta chains derived from one specimen sequenced in a study of cytomegalovirus exposure and HLA in healthy donors. Amplification used 60 Vbeta primers and 13 Jbeta primers. Measured with immunoSEQ multiplex PCR; TCRdb has only the in-frame clones, and not every one. This repertoire shows 130,000 to 150,000 clones, over 75% found once; its top ten account for about 0.66%. The sequencing sample was made of PBMCs. The receptors here all came from a male donor in good health and CMV-seronegative.

This chain links TRBV6-1 with TRBJ2-7, with D possibly being TRBD2 (5 bases). The CDR3 consists of 11 residues. Trimming stripped 6 bases from V and 4 bases from J, with 7 bases between. Per the germline V gene, CDR1 is MNHNS and CDR2 is SASEGT. CDR3 residues: CASSWEYEQYF. The DNA for the CDR3 is TGTGCCAGCAGCTGGGAGTACGAGCAGTACTTC.

The J gene is TRBJ1-6, the V gene TRBV4-1; 9 bases align to TRBD1. Per the germline V gene, CDR1 is MGHRA and CDR2 is YSYEKL. This CDR3 has 17 residues. Trimming took 2 bases from V and 7 from J; bases not matched to a gene: 9. The CDR3 bases are TGCGCCAGCAGCCAACCCCAGGCCGGGACAGGGAATTCACCCCTCCACTTT. It specifies CASSQPQAGTGNSPLHF.

A single count supports this clone. This sequence joins TRBV28 and TRBJ2-7; D unclear. The germline V gene encodes CDR1 MDHEN and CDR2 SYDVKM. Trimming took off 10 bases at V and 4 bases at J, with 5 bases between the two ends. The CDR3 is 9 amino acids. CDR3 in DNA: TGTGCCACCGGGTACGAGCAGTACTTC. Translation gives CATGYEQYF.

Here the CDR3 DNA reads TGCAGCGTTGCCCTAGTCCGACAGGGATTTAATGGCTACACCTTC. Protein product: CSVALVRQGFNGYTF. This chain connects TRBV29-1 to TRBJ1-2; 7 nucleotides line up with TRBD1. V shed 4 bases and J 6 bases; nucleotides not matched to a gene: 14. The CDR3 contains 15 residues. CDR1 SQVTM and CDR2 ANQGSEA come from the germline V gene.

As concerns this clone: At the DNA level, this CDR3 is encoded by other sequences in the same sample as well. This chain connects TRBV30 to TRBJ2-1, with 7 positions matching TRBD2. The CDR3 totals 15 residues. The germline V gene encodes CDR1 GTSNPN and CDR2 SVGIG (reference sequence). V shed 0 bases, J shed 7 bases, and the junction held 9 bases outside the gene matches. Here the CDR3 reads CAWSVQGEGRNEQFF. The CDR3 DNA sequence: TGTGCCTGGAGTGTACAAGGGGAGGGAAGGAATGAGCAGTTCTTC. Looking up the rest from reference TRBV30 and TRBJ2-1 gives the full variable domain: SQTIHQWPATLVQPVGSPLSLECTVEGTSNPNLYWYRQAAGRGLQLLFYSVGIGQISSEVPQNLSASRPQDRQFILSSKKLLLSDSGFYLCAWSVQGEGRNEQFFGPGTRLTVL.

This clone has more than one count but fewer than ten. V and J are TRBV11-2 and TRBJ2-7; no definite D call. With 1 base removed from V and 0 bases from J, the gap between germline ends came to 7 bases. The CDR3 sequence is 14 residues long. In germline, CDR1 is SGHAT, CDR2 FQNNGV. CDR3 DNA sequence: TGTGCCAGCAGCTTAGGGGCGAACTCCTACGAGCAGTACTTC. Its protein product is CASSLGANSYEQYF.

V is TRBV2 and J is TRBJ2-7, with TRBD1 matching over 7 bases. Germline loops: CDR1 SNHLY, CDR2 FYNNEI. The CDR3 loop spans 15 amino acids. Trimming at V came to 1 base and at J to 6 bases, leaving 9 bases not matched to a gene. CDR3 in DNA: TGTGCCAGCAGTGAAGAGACAGGGCGGGTGTTCGAGCAGTACTTC. Its translation is CASSEETGRVFEQYF.

This chain connects TRBV11-2 to TRBJ2-6, with TRBD1 matching over 8 bases. This CDR3 has 16 residues. CDR1 and CDR2 (germline): SGHAT, FQNNGV. J was trimmed by 3 bases and V by 6 bases; bases with no gene match: 7. As DNA, the CDR3 is TGTGCCAGCAGTGGGATCAGGGGGCTTGGGGCCAACGTCCTGACTTTC. Protein product: CASSGIRGLGANVLTF.

Only a few counts were recorded for this clone. The chain carries TRBV5-1 and TRBJ2-7; no definite D call. Germline V CDR1 and CDR2: SGHRS, YFSETQ. The V gene lost 4 bases and the J gene lost 7 bases, with 9 bases spanning the gap. The CDR3 loop spans 11 amino acids. CDR3 in amino acids: CASSDLGEQYF. CDR3 nucleotide sequence: TGCGCCAGCAGCGATCTCGGGGAGCAGTACTTC.

This clone came up once. The chain links TRBV7-9 to TRBJ1-2; no reliable D call. This CDR3 is 14 amino acids long. Germline V gives CDR1 SEHNR, CDR2 FQNEAQ (reference sequence). The V and J ends lost 4 bases and 4 bases respectively, with 13 bases between them. The DNA of the CDR3 is TGTGCCAGCAGCTCACTGGACGCGGGCTATGGCTACACCTTC. Its translation is CASSSLDAGYGYTF.

The CDR3 nucleotides are TGTGCCATCAGGTGGGGGCTAGCTTCGGCTGAGCAGTTCTTC. Its translation: CAIRWGLASAEQFF. The chain links TRBV10-3 to TRBJ2-1; TRBD1 is a possible D gene (6 bases). The CDR3 covers 14 residues. Trimming pared 6 bases from V and 9 bases from J, leaving 18 bases between. Germline loops: CDR1 ENHRY, CDR2 SYGVKD.

The chain uses TRBV4-2 and TRBJ1-3, with 7 bases aligning to TRBD1. The V gene's germline CDR1 is LGHNA and CDR2 YNFKEQ. This CDR3 has 17 amino acids. The junction had 9 bases not matched to a gene; V was cut back by 0 bases and J by 4 bases. Written as DNA, the CDR3 is TGTGCCAGCAGCCAAGATACGGGAGACAGGGCCGGAAACACCATATATTTT. Amino acids: CASSQDTGDRAGNTIYF.

V usage is TRBV25-1 and J usage is TRBJ1-1; 8 nucleotides line up with TRBD1. The junction had 5 bases not matched to a gene; V was cut back by 4 bases and J by 4 bases. The CDR3 spans 14 residues. Germline CDR1 is MGHDK and CDR2 is SYGVNS. The CDR3 DNA follows: TGTGCCAGCAGTGGTACTACAGGGGGCACTGAAGCTTTCTTT. Protein: CASSGTTGGTEAFF.

This chain links TRBV14 with TRBJ2-5; 7 bases match TRBD1. V lost 4 bases, J lost 7 bases, and 6 bases stayed unmatched. The germline gives CDR1 SGHDN, CDR2 FVKESK. The CDR3 sequence is 13 residues long. The CDR3 loop reads CASSPTRQGTQYF. CDR3 bases: TGTGCCAGCAGCCCAACTAGACAGGGGACCCAGTACTTC.

V gene TRBV19 combines with J gene TRBJ2-5; a possible D gene is TRBD2 (5 bases). The CDR3 has 13 residues. The germline V gene has CDR1 LNHDA and CDR2 SQIVND (reference sequence). V lost 8 bases and J 2 bases, leaving 12 bases between the germline ends. CDR3 in amino acids: CASRRTVQETQYF. CDR3 nucleotide sequence: TGTGCCAGTCGCCGGACTGTTCAAGAGACCCAGTACTTC.

Notes on this clone: One end of the junction does not line up with germline, which may come from a read error. The V gene is TRBV7-9, the J gene TRBJ2-7; D not certain. Germline V gene lookup returns CDR1 SEHNR and CDR2 FQNEAQ (reference sequence). There are 12 residues in the CDR3. CDR3 sequence (DNA): TGTGCCAGCAGCTTAGGCCGGTACGCGCAGTACTTC. The encoded protein is CASSLGRYAQYF.

This chain uses TRBV11-3 with TRBJ1-4; D not resolved. Germline lookup yields CDR1 SGHNT and CDR2 YENEEA. V lost 1 base and J 0 bases, leaving 6 bases between the germline ends. CDR3 length: 15 amino acids. CDR3 in amino acids: CASSLGQATNEKLFF. CDR3 coding DNA: TGTGCCAGCAGCTTAGGTCAGGCAACTAATGAAAAACTGTTTTTT.

V and J are TRBV7-2 and TRBJ2-5; D unclear. The V gene's germline CDR1 is SGHTA and CDR2 FQGNSA. The CDR3 has 13 amino acids. V lost 4 bases and J 2 bases, leaving 8 bases between the germline ends. CDR3 in amino acids: CASSSQKQETQYF. CDR3 nucleotide sequence: TGTGCCAGCAGCTCACAGAAACAAGAGACCCAGTACTTC.

V gene TRBV7-3 combines with J gene TRBJ1-6; 11 bases are shared with TRBD1. The CDR3 covers 15 residues. Germline V gene sequence: CDR1 SGHTA, CDR2 FQGTGA. V lost 2 bases and J lost 9; bases outside the gene matches: 3. CDR3 amino acids: CASSLGQGAGSPLHF. Here the CDR3 DNA reads TGTGCCAGCAGCTTAGGACAGGGGGCGGGTTCACCCCTCCACTTT.

This chain links TRBV7-2 with TRBJ2-7; D is possibly TRBD1 (6 bases). V was trimmed by 5 bases and J by 1 base, leaving 12 bases between them. The CDR3 runs to 14 residues. Germline loops: CDR1 SGHTA, CDR2 FQGNSA. Written as DNA, the CDR3 is TGTGCCAGCAGCCAACAGGGCTCATCCTACGAGCAGTACTTC. Translation gives CASSQQGSSYEQYF.

The genes are TRBV5-8 and TRBJ2-1; perhaps TRBD1 as D (6 bases). Trimming took 0 bases from V and 0 from J, leaving 10 bases between them. The CDR3 extends over 16 amino acids. The germline V gene has CDR1 SGHTS and CDR2 YDEGEE. CDR3 DNA sequence: TGTGCCAGCAGCTTGGGGCAGGGGAGCTCCTACAATGAGCAGTTCTTC. This translates into CASSLGQGSSYNEQFF.

This clone was seen a few times. V is TRBV7-9 and J is TRBJ1-1, with TRBD1 matching over 7 bases. Germline V gives CDR1 SEHNR, CDR2 FQNEAQ (reference sequence). J lost 7 bases, V lost 5 bases, and 7 bases had no gene match. The length of the CDR3 is 13 residues. CDR3 sequence reads: CASSARQGVEAFF. The CDR3 DNA reads as TGTGCCAGCAGCGCCAGACAGGGTGTTGAAGCTTTCTTT.

J is TRBJ1-1 and V is TRBV2; no clear D gene. The germline gives CDR1 SNHLY, CDR2 FYNNEI. The ends were cut back, 3 bases at V and 1 base at J, with 9 bases in the middle. This CDR3 has 14 amino acids. The CDR3 reads CASSDRSGNTEAFF. The CDR3 bases are TGTGCCAGCAGTGATAGGTCAGGGAACACTGAAGCTTTCTTT.

In its sample, this clone was seen once. The rearrangement links TRBV4-1 to TRBJ2-2; no reliable D call. From germline, CDR1 is MGHRA and CDR2 YSYEKL. Trimming left V 2 bases short and J 0 bases short, with 10 bases between. CDR3 length equals 16 residues. The CDR3 spells CASSQFHEANTGELFF. In DNA form, the CDR3 reads TGCGCCAGCAGCCAATTCCACGAGGCGAACACCGGGGAGCTGTTTTTT.

This chain links TRBV27 with TRBJ2-3; TRBD1 agrees at 7 bases. The assigned J gene may be wrong: the sequence end matches TRBJ1-5 better. This CDR3 is 14 amino acids long. Germline-derived CDR1 and CDR2 are MNHEY and SMNVEV (reference sequence). The CDR3 sequence is CASSVDRSADTQHF. In nucleotides, the CDR3 is TGTGCCAGCAGCGTGGACAGGTCGGCAGATACGCAGCATTTT.

This clone was picked up a small number of times. The chain uses TRBV7-6 and TRBJ1-1; D is uncertain. The CDR3 is made up of 14 amino acids. CDR1 and CDR2 (germline): SGHVS, FNYEAQ. V was cut by 1 base and J by 1 base, with 7 bases left in between. CDR3 DNA sequence: TGTGCCAGCAGCTTAGGTCCGGGGAACACTGAAGCTTTCTTT. This translates into CASSLGPGNTEAFF.

This clone was picked up one time. The rearrangement joins TRBV2 to TRBJ2-3; possible D gene TRBD1, 6 bases. V lost 2 bases to trimming and J lost 1 base, with 7 bases between them. The CDR3 sequence is 14 residues long. Germline V gives CDR1 SNHLY, CDR2 FYNNEI. CDR3 sequence (DNA): TGTGCCAGCAGTGAACACAGGGGCACAGATACGCAGTATTTT. It yields the protein CASSEHRGTDTQYF.

Only a few counts were recorded for this clone. Compared with germline, one end of the junction differs, possibly owing to a read error. The rearrangement links TRBV7-9 to TRBJ1-1; D gene ambiguous. The germline V gene has CDR1 SEHNR and CDR2 FQNEAQ (reference sequence). The CDR3 covers 15 residues. The CDR3 loop is CSSSSSQTGNTEAFF. As DNA, the CDR3 is TGTTCCAGCAGCTCCTCCCAAACGGGGAACACTGAAGCTTTCTTT.

The chain has TRBV6-5 and TRBJ1-6, with D unresolved. In germline, CDR1 is MNHEY, CDR2 SVGAGI. This CDR3 has 16 residues. Trimming left V 0 bases short and J 6 bases short, with 12 bases between. CDR3 bases: TGTGCCAGCAGTTACTCGTACGGGATCGGTAATTCACCCCTCCACTTT. This encodes CASSYSYGIGNSPLHF.